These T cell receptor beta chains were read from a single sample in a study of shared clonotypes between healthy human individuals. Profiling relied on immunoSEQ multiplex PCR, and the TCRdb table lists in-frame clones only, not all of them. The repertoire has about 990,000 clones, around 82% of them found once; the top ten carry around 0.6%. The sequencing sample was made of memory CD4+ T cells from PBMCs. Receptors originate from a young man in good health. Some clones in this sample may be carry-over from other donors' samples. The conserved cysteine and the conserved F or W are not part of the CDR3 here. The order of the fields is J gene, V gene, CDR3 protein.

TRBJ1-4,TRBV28,ASSLHRVEKLF
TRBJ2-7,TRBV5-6,ASSLAVSAVRLEQY
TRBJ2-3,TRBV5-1,ASSSLGTGGRDTQY
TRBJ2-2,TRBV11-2,ASSFPHGAGNTGELF
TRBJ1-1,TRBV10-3,AIRLQGTGTEAF
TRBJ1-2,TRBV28,ASSLAPTVYGYT
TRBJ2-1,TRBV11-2,ASSEEASGRASNEQF
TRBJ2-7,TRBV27,ASSLRRISSYEQY
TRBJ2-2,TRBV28,ASTPRGVAGDTGELF
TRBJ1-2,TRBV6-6,ASSTSTGNGYT
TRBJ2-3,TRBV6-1,ASSERPSGSYGTDTQY
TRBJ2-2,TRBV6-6,ASSYPNTGELF
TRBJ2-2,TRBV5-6,ASSLGGTGELF
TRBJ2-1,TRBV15,ATSPSRGGTDEQF